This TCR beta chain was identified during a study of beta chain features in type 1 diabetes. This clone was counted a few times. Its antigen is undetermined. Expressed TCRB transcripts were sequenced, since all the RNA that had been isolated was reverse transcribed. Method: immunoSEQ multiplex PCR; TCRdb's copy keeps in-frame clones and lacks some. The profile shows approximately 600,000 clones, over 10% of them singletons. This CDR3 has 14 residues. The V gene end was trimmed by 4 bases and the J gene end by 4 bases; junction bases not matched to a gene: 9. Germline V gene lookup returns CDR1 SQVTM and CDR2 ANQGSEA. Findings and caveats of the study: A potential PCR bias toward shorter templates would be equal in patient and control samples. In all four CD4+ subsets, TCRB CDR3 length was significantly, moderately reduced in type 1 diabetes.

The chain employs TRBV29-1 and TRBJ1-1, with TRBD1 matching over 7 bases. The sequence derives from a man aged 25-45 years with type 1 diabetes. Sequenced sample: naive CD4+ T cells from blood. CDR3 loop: CSVAGRQGFTEAFF. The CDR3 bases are TGCAGCGTTGCGGGTCGACAGGGTTTCACTGAAGCTTTCTTT.